The present T cell receptor beta chain was sequenced within a study of T cells in localized non-small cell lung cancer. Of note for this clone: Antigen specificity is unknown.

Broader study findings: Increased T cell density in blood showed an association with longer overall survival. One tumor region alone was sequenced, and heterogeneity therefore remains possible. Tumor trailed uninvolved adjacent lung in T cell clonality, which peaked there. Adjacent lung was found to contain a median roughly 60 of the top 100 tumor clones.

Assay used: immunoSEQ multiplex PCR; TCRdb lists only in-frame clones, some missing. The sample includes some 35,000 clones, around 90% seen only once; the top ten take roughly 6.9%. The V end was cut by 8 bases, the J end by 0 bases, with 11 bases between. The germline V gene encodes CDR1 SNHLY and CDR2 FYNNEI. This CDR3 spans 13 amino acids. The sample here was peripheral blood, taken before any cancer treatment. The chain joins TRBV2 to TRBJ2-7; D assignment may be TRBD1 or TRBD2 (5 bases each). The TCR originated in a female donor of 60 years or more with stage I lung adenocarcinoma. The CDR3 sequence: CASGTGSSYEQYF. For the CDR3, the DNA is TGTGCCAGCGGGACGGGGAGCTCCTACGAGCAGTACTTC.